Listed here are 23 T cell receptor beta chains from one sample, sequenced in a study of radiotherapy plus CTLA-4 blockade in lung cancer. Assay used: immunoSEQ multiplex PCR; TCRdb lists only in-frame clones, some missing. Among roughly 70,000 clones listed, over 75% were seen once. This specimen was peripheral blood, taken from a patient treated with radiotherapy plus ipilimumab. The receptor set was obtained from a human donor with non-small cell lung cancer that progressed on radiotherapy plus ipilimumab.

The V gene is TRBV5-4, the J gene TRBJ2-5, with 9 bases identical to TRBD1. V shed 4 bases, J shed 4 bases, and the junction held 2 bases outside the gene matches. Germline V gives CDR1 SGHNT, CDR2 YYREEE (reference sequence). This CDR3 is built from 13 residues. CDR3 residues: CASSGGQGETQYF. The CDR3 nucleotides are TGTGCCAGCAGCGGGGGACAGGGAGAGACCCAGTACTTC.

V is TRBV9 and J is TRBJ1-3; 11 positions agree with TRBD1. With V trimmed by 0 bases and J by 0 bases, 5 bases remained unmatched. Germline V gives CDR1 SGDLS, CDR2 YYNGEE. The CDR3 loop spans 18 amino acids. The DNA of the CDR3 is TGTGCCAGCAGCGTAGAGGTTGGGACAGGGGGCTCTGGAAACACCATATATTTT. It codes for CASSVEVGTGGSGNTIYF.

The rearrangement uses TRBV27 and TRBJ1-2; possibly TRBD1 for D (6 bases). Germline assignment: CDR1 MNHEY and CDR2 SMNVEV (reference sequence). The CDR3 is 14 amino acids. V gave up 6 bases and J gave up 0 bases, with 11 bases separating them. The DNA for the CDR3 is TGTGCCAGCAGCCAACAGGGCGCTAACTATGGCTACACCTTC. Translated, it gives CASSQQGANYGYTF.

This sequence joins TRBV28 and TRBJ2-2; 11 bases fit TRBD2. Germline CDR1 reads MDHEN; CDR2 reads SYDVKM. V trimming: 9 bases; J trimming: 5 bases; junction bases outside the gene matches: 2. CDR3 size: 13 residues. CDR3 sequence reads: CASTSGRTGELFF. CDR3 sequence (DNA): TGTGCCAGTACTAGCGGGAGAACCGGGGAGCTGTTTTTT. Filled out from reference TRBV28 and TRBJ2-2, the complete variable domain reads DVKVTQSSRYLVKRTGEKVFLECVQDMDHENMFWYRQDPGLGLRLIYFSYDVKMKEKGDIPEGYSVSREKKERFSLILESASTNQTSMYLCASTSGRTGELFFGEGSRLTVL.

The V call is TRBV27, the J call TRBJ2-7; the D call may be TRBD1 or TRBD2 (6 bases each). The CDR3 contains 11 residues. Deletions cut 10 bases from V and 6 bases from J, with 13 bases between. Germline CDR1 and CDR2: MNHEY and SMNVEV (reference sequence). The CDR3 reads CATARGAEQYV. The CDR3 region has the DNA TGTGCCACCGCGAGGGGGGCCGAGCAGTACGTC.

V gene TRBV10-1 combines with J gene TRBJ1-1; D call uncertain. This CDR3 is 13 amino acids long. V was shortened by 2 bases and J by 1 base, with 5 bases between the two germline ends. From germline, CDR1 is WNHNN and CDR2 SYGVQD (reference sequence). CDR3 bases: TGCGCCAGCAGTGAGAGTCCGAACACTGAAGCTTTCTTT. It translates to CASSESPNTEAFF.

The genes are TRBV9 and TRBJ2-1; TRBD2 agrees at 9 bases. This CDR3 is built from 16 residues. CDR1 and CDR2 (germline): SGDLS, YYNGEE. Losses at the gene ends were 0 bases for V and 6 bases for J; bases not matched to a gene: 7. Here the CDR3 DNA reads TGTGCCAGCAGCGTAGCTGCGGGAGGGGGTCCCAATGAGCAGTTCTTC. Translated, it gives CASSVAAGGGPNEQFF.

J is TRBJ2-4 and V is TRBV28; the D is unclear. CDR1 and CDR2 (germline): MDHEN, SYDVKM. V lost 3 bases, J lost 7 bases, and 4 bases lay in between. The CDR3 is made up of 11 amino acids. As DNA, the CDR3 is TGTGCCAGCAGTTTGGACAACATTCAGTACTTC. It specifies CASSLDNIQYF.

The chain couples TRBV2 to TRBJ1-2; D is perhaps TRBD1 (5 bases). The CDR3 spans 17 residues. Germline V gene data show CDR1 as SNHLY and CDR2 as FYNNEI. V was clipped by 2 bases and J by 0 bases, with 16 bases between them. The CDR3 protein is CASSEWGGGPPNYGYTF. The CDR3 bases are TGTGCCAGCAGTGAATGGGGCGGGGGACCTCCTAACTATGGCTACACCTTC.

The CDR3, as DNA: TGTGCCACCAGCAGTCTCAGATCGGGCTCCTACAATGAGCAGTTCTTC. It is translated as CATSSLRSGSYNEQFF. The J gene is TRBJ2-1, the V gene TRBV15; D remains unclear. From germline, CDR1 is LNHNV and CDR2 YYDKDF (reference sequence). Trimming cost V 3 bases and J 0 bases, with 12 bases left between them. The CDR3 extends over 16 amino acids.

The gene calls are TRBV28 and TRBJ1-2; D ambiguous. The V gene lost 6 bases and the J gene lost 0 bases, with 20 bases spanning the gap. Germline-derived CDR1 and CDR2 are MDHEN and SYDVKM. The CDR3 runs 17 residues. The CDR3 spells CASSSRHSLPTNYGYTF. The CDR3 coding sequence is TGTGCCAGCAGCTCACGGCACAGCCTACCAACTAACTATGGCTACACCTTC.

The rearrangement uses TRBV2 and TRBJ2-1; 11 bases are shared with TRBD2. V was pared by 8 bases and J by 2 bases, with 5 bases of the junction left unmatched. Germline V gene sequence: CDR1 SNHLY, CDR2 FYNNEI. The CDR3 runs 15 residues. Written as DNA, the CDR3 is TGTGCCAGCCGAAATAGCGGGAGGGCCTACAATGAGCAGTTCTTC. It translates to CASRNSGRAYNEQFF.

V usage is TRBV7-2 and J usage is TRBJ2-7; TRBD2 matches at 8 bases. The J segment lost 2 bases and the V segment lost 5 bases, leaving 8 bases of the junction unmatched. Germline V lookup: CDR1 SGHTA, CDR2 FQGNSA. The CDR3 is made up of 15 amino acids. The CDR3 loop reads CASSRQSGSPYEQYF. CDR3 DNA: TGTGCCAGCAGCCGTCAAAGCGGGAGTCCCTACGAGCAGTACTTC.

The rearrangement uses TRBV9 and TRBJ2-1; TRBD2 might be the D (6 bases). Germline CDR1 is SGDLS and CDR2 is YYNGEE. V was clipped by 2 bases and J by 6 bases, with 12 bases between them. This CDR3 is built from 14 residues. CDR3 bases: TGTGCCAGCAGCGTTACGGGAGAGGGCAATGAGCAGTTCTTC. This encodes CASSVTGEGNEQFF.

The gene calls are TRBV7-9 and TRBJ1-5, with D possibly TRBD1 on 5 matching bases. V was cut by 6 bases and J by 4 bases, with 10 bases left in between. In germline, CDR1 is SEHNR, CDR2 FQNEAQ (reference sequence). The CDR3 runs to 13 residues. CDR3 in amino acids: CASRGHPNQPQHF. As DNA, the CDR3 is TGTGCCAGCAGAGGACACCCGAATCAGCCCCAGCATTTT. Complete variable domain (other parts from reference TRBV7-9 and TRBJ1-5): DTGVSQNPRHKITKRGQNVTFRCDPISEHNRLYWYRQTLGQGPEFLTYFQNEAQLEKSRLLSDRFSAERPKGSFSTLEIQRTEQGDSAMYLCASRGHPNQPQHFGDGTRLSIL.

This chain connects TRBV5-1 to TRBJ2-5; D unclear. Germline CDR1 is SGHRS and CDR2 is YFSETQ. The V end was cut by 2 bases, the J end by 5 bases, with 10 bases between. The CDR3 sequence is 13 residues long. CDR3 in amino acids: CASSLRVGETQYF. The DNA of the CDR3 is TGCGCCAGCAGCTTAAGGGTTGGGGAGACCCAGTACTTC. Using reference TRBV5-1 and TRBJ2-5 for the parts outside the CDR3, the full variable domain is KAGVTQTPRYLIKTRGQQVTLSCSPISGHRSVSWYQQTPGQGLQFLFEYFSETQRNKGNFPGRFSGRQFSNSRSEMNVSTLELGDSALYLCASSLRVGETQYFGPGTRLLVL.

This clone occurred a few times. This chain joins TRBV5-5 and TRBJ2-7, with a possible D match to TRBD1 (7 bases). Trimming took 0 bases from V and 2 from J, leaving 15 bases between them. Germline CDR1 SGHKS, CDR2 YYEKEE (reference sequence). The CDR3 extends over 16 amino acids. DNA of the CDR3: TGTGCCAGCAGCTTGGCACGGAGGGGGCTGACCTACGAGCAGTACTTC. Amino acid sequence: CASSLARRGLTYEQYF. The full variable domain, with the rest looked up from reference TRBV5-5 and TRBJ2-7, is DAGVTQSPTHLIKTRGQQVTLRCSPISGHKSVSWYQQVLGQGPQFIFQYYEKEERGRGNFPDRFSARQFPNYSSELNVNALLLGDSALYLCASSLARRGLTYEQYFGPGTRLTVT.

This clone was counted once. The chain recombines TRBV29-1 with TRBJ1-2; D is ambiguous. The V and J ends lost 5 bases and 8 bases respectively, with 12 bases between them. Per the germline V gene, CDR1 is SQVTM and CDR2 is ANQGSEA. The CDR3 runs to 11 residues. The CDR3 reads CSVLGLDGYTF. The CDR3 DNA follows: TGCAGCGTTTTAGGACTTGACGGCTACACCTTC.

The CDR3, as DNA: TGTGCCAGCAGCTTACTGTCCGGCGGGGGCACAGATACGCAGTATTTT. Translating gives CASSLLSGGGTDTQYF. The chain joins TRBV11-2 to TRBJ2-3, with D possibly being TRBD2 (6 bases). CDR1 and CDR2 from the germline V gene are SGHAT and FQNNGV. V dropped 2 bases and J dropped 1 base, with 13 bases sitting between them. The CDR3 runs 16 residues.

This clone occurred once. The rearrangement links TRBV19 to TRBJ2-2, with D unresolved. V was shortened by 5 bases and J by 3 bases, with 4 bases between the two germline ends. CDR3 size: 12 residues. The germline gives CDR1 LNHDA, CDR2 SQIVND (reference sequence). The CDR3 region has the DNA TGTGCCAGTAGTCCCTACACCGGGGAGCTGTTTTTT. It yields the protein CASSPYTGELFF.

The gene calls are TRBV28 and TRBJ1-5; 8 bases are shared with TRBD1. The CDR3 covers 17 residues. Germline CDR1 MDHEN, CDR2 SYDVKM. Unmatched junction bases numbered 10, after V lost 6 bases and J lost 0 bases. The CDR3 region is CASREYQGADSNQPQHF. The CDR3 region has the DNA TGTGCCAGCAGAGAATACCAGGGGGCGGATAGCAATCAGCCCCAGCATTTT.

The genes are TRBV5-6 and TRBJ2-1; D is unclear. CDR3 length: 11 amino acids. The germline gives CDR1 SGHDT, CDR2 YYEEEE. The V end lost 0 bases, the J end lost 7 bases, and 2 bases lay between the germline ends. The DNA of the CDR3 is TGTGCCAGCAGCTTGGGTAATGAGCAGTTCTTC. Protein product: CASSLGNEQFF.

This clone was recorded once. The V call is TRBV6-6, the J call TRBJ2-7, with 13 bases identical to TRBD2. The CDR3 is made up of 16 amino acids. J lost 7 bases, V lost 0 bases, and 6 bases had no gene match. Germline V gene lookup returns CDR1 MNHNY and CDR2 SVGAGI (reference sequence). The DNA of the CDR3 is TGTGCCAGCAGTTACTCAACCCGACTAGCGGGAGGTGAGCAGTACGTC. It is translated as CASSYSTRLAGGEQYV.